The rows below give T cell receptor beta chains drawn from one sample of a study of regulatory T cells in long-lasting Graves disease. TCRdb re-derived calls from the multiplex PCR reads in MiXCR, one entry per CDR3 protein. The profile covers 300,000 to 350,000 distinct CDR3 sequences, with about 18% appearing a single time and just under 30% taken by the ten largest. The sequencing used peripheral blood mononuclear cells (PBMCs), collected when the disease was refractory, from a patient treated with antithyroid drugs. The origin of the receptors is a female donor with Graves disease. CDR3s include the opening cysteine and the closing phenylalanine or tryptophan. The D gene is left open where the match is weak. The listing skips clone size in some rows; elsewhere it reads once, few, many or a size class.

CDR3aa: CASSPGLAGSGELFF; CDR3nt: TGCGCCAGCAGCCCAGGACTAGCGGGGTCCGGGGAGCTGTTTTTT; d_gene: TRBD2; v_gene: TRBV5-1; abundance: -; j_gene: TRBJ2-2
CDR3aa: CASGETSGAYEQYF; CDR3nt: TGTGCCAGCGGTGAGACTAGCGGAGCCTACGAGCAGTACTTC; d_gene: TRBD2; v_gene: TRBV28; abundance: many; j_gene: TRBJ2-7
CDR3aa: CSARDPTAAKNIQYF; CDR3nt: TGCAGTGCTAGAGATCCCACGGCAGCCAAAAACATTCAGTACTTC; d_gene: -; v_gene: TRBV20-1; abundance: many; j_gene: TRBJ2-4
CDR3aa: CASSYSSSRIQYEQYF; CDR3nt: TGTGCCAGCAGTTACTCATCTAGCCGGATCCAATACGAGCAGTACTTC; d_gene: -; v_gene: TRBV6-5; abundance: many; j_gene: TRBJ2-7
CDR3aa: CASSSPTSGANVLTF; CDR3nt: TGTGCCAGCAGTTCCCCTACCTCTGGGGCCAACGTCCTGACTTTC; d_gene: -; v_gene: TRBV28; abundance: many; j_gene: TRBJ2-6
CDR3aa: CASKEPGANVLTF; CDR3nt: TGCGCCAGCAAGGAGCCTGGGGCCAACGTCCTGACTTTC; d_gene: -; v_gene: TRBV5-1; abundance: few; j_gene: TRBJ2-6
CDR3aa: CASSKQGSGTEAFF; CDR3nt: TGTGCCAGCAGCAAACAGGGTTCGGGAACTGAAGCTTTCTTT; d_gene: -; v_gene: TRBV7-3; abundance: -; j_gene: TRBJ1-1
CDR3aa: CATSRDLGTNTEAFF; CDR3nt: TGTGCCACCAGCAGAGATCTTGGGACGAACACTGAAGCTTTCTTT; d_gene: -; v_gene: TRBV15; abundance: many; j_gene: TRBJ1-1
CDR3aa: CASSIARTGVAYEQYF; CDR3nt: TGTGCCAGTAGTATAGCCCGGACAGGGGTAGCCTACGAGCAGTACTTC; d_gene: TRBD1; v_gene: TRBV19; abundance: few; j_gene: TRBJ2-7
CDR3aa: CASSFFGGTGNQPQHF; CDR3nt: TGTGCCAGCAGTTTTTTTGGGGGGACGGGCAATCAGCCCCAGCATTTT; d_gene: -; v_gene: TRBV28; abundance: many; j_gene: TRBJ1-5
CDR3aa: CSASGLLTGLRNEKLFF; CDR3nt: TGCAGTGCTAGTGGGCTTCTAACAGGTCTCAGGAATGAAAAACTGTTTTTT; d_gene: -; v_gene: TRBV20-1; abundance: many; j_gene: TRBJ1-4
CDR3aa: CASSLGDGLEKLFF; CDR3nt: TGCGCCAGCAGCTTGGGGGACGGCCTGGAAAAACTGTTTTTT; d_gene: -; v_gene: TRBV5-1; abundance: -; j_gene: TRBJ1-4
CDR3aa: CASSYSRVAGELYEQYF; CDR3nt: TGTGCCAGCAGTTACTCGAGGGTAGCGGGAGAACTTTACGAGCAGTACTTC; d_gene: TRBD2; v_gene: TRBV6-6; abundance: few; j_gene: TRBJ2-7
CDR3aa: CAVTTGGDGYTF; CDR3nt: TGTGCCGTGACTACAGGGGGGGATGGCTACACCTTC; d_gene: TRBD1; v_gene: TRBV10-3; abundance: -; j_gene: TRBJ1-2
CDR3aa: CASSLVASPVLYNSPLHF; CDR3nt: TGTGCCAGCAGCTTAGTCGCCAGCCCCGTGCTCTATAATTCACCCCTCCACTTT; d_gene: -; v_gene: TRBV7-8; abundance: many; j_gene: TRBJ1-6
CDR3aa: CASSQGPPGAGGTDTQYF; CDR3nt: TGCGCCAGCAGCCAAGGCCCGCCGGGAGCGGGGGGAACAGATACGCAGTATTTT; d_gene: TRBD2; v_gene: TRBV4-1; abundance: -; j_gene: TRBJ2-3
CDR3aa: CASSLAGPRYGYTF; CDR3nt: TGTGCCAGCAGCTTGGCAGGGCCGAGATATGGCTACACCTTC; d_gene: -; v_gene: TRBV7-8; abundance: few; j_gene: TRBJ1-2
CDR3aa: CASGWGTDEKLFF; CDR3nt: TGTGCTAGTGGTTGGGGGACGGATGAAAAACTGTTTTTT; d_gene: -; v_gene: TRBV12-5; abundance: many; j_gene: TRBJ1-4
CDR3aa: CASSLNGPMNTGELFF; CDR3nt: TGTGCCAGCAGCTTAAATGGACCCATGAACACCGGGGAGCTGTTTTTT; d_gene: -; v_gene: TRBV7-2; abundance: -; j_gene: TRBJ2-2
CDR3aa: CASSLVRGRDHEQYF; CDR3nt: TGTGCCAGCAGCTTAGTTAGAGGCAGGGACCACGAGCAGTACTTC; d_gene: -; v_gene: TRBV11-2; abundance: many; j_gene: TRBJ2-7
CDR3aa: CASIEKPAGEKLFF; CDR3nt: TGTGCCAGCATCGAGAAACCGGCGGGTGAAAAACTGTTTTTT; d_gene: -; v_gene: TRBV2; abundance: -; j_gene: TRBJ1-4
CDR3aa: CSARFPGTGDYEQYF; CDR3nt: TGCAGTGCTAGATTCCCCGGGACAGGGGATTACGAGCAGTACTTC; d_gene: TRBD1; v_gene: TRBV20-1; abundance: -; j_gene: TRBJ2-7
CDR3aa: CASKQDSVNYGYTF; CDR3nt: TGTGCCAGCAAACAGGACAGTGTTAACTATGGCTACACCTTC; d_gene: -; v_gene: TRBV12-3/TRBV12-4; abundance: many; j_gene: TRBJ1-2
CDR3aa: CSADAGGPPYEQYF; CDR3nt: TGCAGTGCGGACGCGGGAGGGCCCCCCTACGAGCAGTACTTC; d_gene: TRBD2; v_gene: TRBV20-1; abundance: few; j_gene: TRBJ2-7
CDR3aa: CASNQYGTNEKLFF; CDR3nt: TGTGCCAGCAACCAATATGGAACTAATGAAAAACTGTTTTTT; d_gene: -; v_gene: TRBV6-1; abundance: -; j_gene: TRBJ1-4
CDR3aa: CASSLATGRYTEAFF; CDR3nt: TGTGCCAGCAGCCTAGCGACAGGGAGGTACACTGAAGCTTTCTTT; d_gene: TRBD1; v_gene: TRBV3-1; abundance: many; j_gene: TRBJ1-1
CDR3aa: CASSVAEAGEPWETQYF; CDR3nt: TGTGCCAGCAGCGTAGCTGAGGCGGGAGAGCCGTGGGAGACCCAGTACTTC; d_gene: TRBD2; v_gene: TRBV9; abundance: -; j_gene: TRBJ2-5
CDR3aa: CASISKRGGTDTQYF; CDR3nt: TGTGCCAGCATTTCTAAGAGGGGGGGGACAGATACGCAGTATTTT; d_gene: -; v_gene: TRBV12-3/TRBV12-4; abundance: few; j_gene: TRBJ2-3
CDR3aa: CASSSDRDIQYF; CDR3nt: TGTGCCAGCAGCTCAGACAGGGACATTCAGTACTTC; d_gene: TRBD1; v_gene: TRBV11-2; abundance: few; j_gene: TRBJ2-4
CDR3aa: CASSLPSIYGELFF; CDR3nt: TGTGCCAGCAGCCTCCCCTCCATATACGGGGAGCTGTTTTTT; d_gene: -; v_gene: TRBV7-9; abundance: -; j_gene: TRBJ2-2
CDR3aa: CAWIWAVNYGYTF; CDR3nt: TGTGCCTGGATCTGGGCGGTGAACTATGGCTACACCTTC; d_gene: -; v_gene: TRBV30; abundance: many; j_gene: TRBJ1-2
CDR3aa: CASSQVGTGGNGYTF; CDR3nt: TGTGCCAGCAGCCAAGTTGGGACAGGGGGCAATGGCTACACCTTC; d_gene: TRBD1; v_gene: TRBV3-1; abundance: many; j_gene: TRBJ1-2
CDR3aa: CSAREWGGDSNEKLFF; CDR3nt: TGCAGTGCTAGAGAGTGGGGGGGCGATTCTAATGAAAAACTGTTTTTT; d_gene: -; v_gene: TRBV20-1; abundance: few; j_gene: TRBJ1-4
CDR3aa: CAISAQTGYEQYF; CDR3nt: TGTGCCATCAGCGCCCAGACCGGTTACGAGCAGTACTTC; d_gene: -; v_gene: TRBV10-3; abundance: many; j_gene: TRBJ2-7
CDR3aa: CASSPSLTGELFF; CDR3nt: TGTGCCAGCAGCCCCTCCCTAACCGGGGAGCTGTTTTTT; d_gene: -; v_gene: TRBV13; abundance: -; j_gene: TRBJ2-2
CDR3aa: CATSRDWPGQVKNIQYF; CDR3nt: TGTGCCACCAGCAGAGATTGGCCGGGGCAAGTCAAAAACATTCAGTACTTC; d_gene: -; v_gene: TRBV15; abundance: many; j_gene: TRBJ2-4
CDR3aa: CASGTVSTDTQYF; CDR3nt: TGTGCCAGCGGGACGGTTAGCACAGATACGCAGTATTTT; d_gene: -; v_gene: TRBV7-3; abundance: -; j_gene: TRBJ2-3
CDR3aa: CASSLAGWSFF; CDR3nt: TGCGCCAGCAGCTTGGCAGGCTGGTCTTTCTTT; d_gene: -; v_gene: TRBV5-1; abundance: many; j_gene: TRBJ1-1
CDR3aa: CASSLRPTGELFF; CDR3nt: TGTGCCAGCAGCTTAAGGCCCACCGGGGAGCTGTTTTTT; d_gene: -; v_gene: TRBV7-3; abundance: -; j_gene: TRBJ2-2
CDR3aa: CASSFQQGGVEKLFF; CDR3nt: TGTGCCAGCAGCTTTCAGCAGGGAGGCGTTGAAAAACTGTTTTTT; d_gene: -; v_gene: TRBV7-9; abundance: few; j_gene: TRBJ1-4
CDR3aa: CASSLNRRDRGRPEAFF; CDR3nt: TGTGCCAGCAGCTTAAACCGCCGGGACAGGGGGCGACCTGAAGCTTTCTTT; d_gene: TRBD1; v_gene: TRBV7-9; abundance: few; j_gene: TRBJ1-1
CDR3aa: CASKGQTGAYGYTF; CDR3nt: TGTGCCAGCAAGGGGCAGACGGGGGCCTATGGCTACACCTTC; d_gene: -; v_gene: TRBV9; abundance: few; j_gene: TRBJ1-2
CDR3aa: CASSPGRLTDTQYF; CDR3nt: TGTGCCAGCAGCCCCGGACGGCTCACAGATACGCAGTATTTT; d_gene: -; v_gene: TRBV14; abundance: -; j_gene: TRBJ2-3
CDR3aa: CASSHSRGAYEQYF; CDR3nt: TGTGCCAGCAGCCACAGCCGGGGGGCTTACGAGCAGTACTTC; d_gene: -; v_gene: TRBV27; abundance: many; j_gene: TRBJ2-7
CDR3aa: CASSLHSYEQYF; CDR3nt: TGTGCCAGCAGCTTACATTCCTACGAGCAGTACTTC; d_gene: -; v_gene: TRBV7-9; abundance: many; j_gene: TRBJ2-7
CDR3aa: CASSGYRVTEAFF; CDR3nt: TGTGCCAGCAGTGGCTACAGGGTAACTGAAGCTTTCTTT; d_gene: -; v_gene: TRBV6-1; abundance: -; j_gene: TRBJ1-1
CDR3aa: CASSLGLQAYEQYF; CDR3nt: TGTGCCAGCAGTCTGGGACTCCAGGCCTACGAGCAGTACTTC; d_gene: -; v_gene: TRBV6-2/TRBV6-3; abundance: -; j_gene: TRBJ2-7
CDR3aa: CASSLGGRGRVRGGNYGYTF; CDR3nt: TGTGCCAGCAGCTTAGGGGGTAGGGGGCGCGTACGAGGAGGGAACTATGGCTACACCTTC; d_gene: TRBD1; v_gene: TRBV7-8; abundance: many; j_gene: TRBJ1-2
CDR3aa: CSVAGPGNEKLFF; CDR3nt: TGCAGCGTTGCCGGGCCGGGAAATGAAAAACTGTTTTTT; d_gene: -; v_gene: TRBV29-1; abundance: many; j_gene: TRBJ1-4
CDR3aa: CASSESRQDTQYF; CDR3nt: TGCGCCAGCAGTGAATCGAGGCAAGATACGCAGTATTTT; d_gene: -; v_gene: TRBV10-1; abundance: -; j_gene: TRBJ2-3
CDR3aa: CASSTIRTGLGEQYF; CDR3nt: TGTGCCAGCAGCACTATCCGGACAGGATTGGGCGAGCAGTACTTC; d_gene: TRBD1; v_gene: TRBV11-2; abundance: many; j_gene: TRBJ2-7
CDR3aa: CASSLVPPGQTNSPLHF; CDR3nt: TGTGCCAGCAGCTTAGTCCCCCCTGGACAGACAAATTCACCCCTCCACTTT; d_gene: -; v_gene: TRBV7-9; abundance: -; j_gene: TRBJ1-6
CDR3aa: CASSSLASYEQYF; CDR3nt: TGTGCCAGCAGTTCACTAGCCTCCTACGAGCAGTACTTC; d_gene: -; v_gene: TRBV12-3/TRBV12-4; abundance: many; j_gene: TRBJ2-7
CDR3aa: CASSLGGQGAYTF; CDR3nt: TGTGCCAGCAGCTTAGGGGGGCAGGGTGCCTACACCTTC; d_gene: -; v_gene: TRBV11-2; abundance: many; j_gene: TRBJ1-2